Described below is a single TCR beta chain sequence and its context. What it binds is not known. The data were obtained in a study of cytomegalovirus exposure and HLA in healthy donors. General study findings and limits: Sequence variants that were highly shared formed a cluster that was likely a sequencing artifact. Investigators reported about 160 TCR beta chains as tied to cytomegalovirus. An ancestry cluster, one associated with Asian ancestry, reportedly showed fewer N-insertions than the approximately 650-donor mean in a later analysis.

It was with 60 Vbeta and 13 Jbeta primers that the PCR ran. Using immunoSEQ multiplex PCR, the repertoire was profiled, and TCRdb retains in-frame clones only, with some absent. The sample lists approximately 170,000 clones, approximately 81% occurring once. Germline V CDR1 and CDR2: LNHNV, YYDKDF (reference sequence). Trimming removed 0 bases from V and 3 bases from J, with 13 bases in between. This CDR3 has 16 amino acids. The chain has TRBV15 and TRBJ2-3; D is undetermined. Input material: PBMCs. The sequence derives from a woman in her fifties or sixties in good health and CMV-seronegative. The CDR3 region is CATSRDGGARTDTQYF. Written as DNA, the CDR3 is TGTGCCACCAGCAGAGATGGCGGAGCGCGTACAGATACGCAGTATTTT.